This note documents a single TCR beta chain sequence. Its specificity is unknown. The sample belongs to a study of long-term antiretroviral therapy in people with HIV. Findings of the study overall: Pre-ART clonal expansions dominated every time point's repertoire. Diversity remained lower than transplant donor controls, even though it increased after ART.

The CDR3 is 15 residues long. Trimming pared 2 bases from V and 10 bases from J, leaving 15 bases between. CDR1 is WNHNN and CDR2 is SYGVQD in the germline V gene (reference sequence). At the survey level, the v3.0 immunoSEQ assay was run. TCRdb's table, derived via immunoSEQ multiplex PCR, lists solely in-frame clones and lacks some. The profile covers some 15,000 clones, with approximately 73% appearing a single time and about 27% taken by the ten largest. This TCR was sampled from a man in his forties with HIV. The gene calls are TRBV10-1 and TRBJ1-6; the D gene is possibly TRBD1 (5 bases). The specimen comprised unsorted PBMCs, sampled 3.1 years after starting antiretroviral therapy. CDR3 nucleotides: TGCGCCAGCAGTGAGAGCGGACGAGGGGAATCACCCCTCCACTTT. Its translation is CASSESGRGESPLHF.